The rows below give T cell receptor beta chains drawn from one sample of a study of T cell responses to AZD1222 COVID-19 vaccine. The repertoire was sequenced with immunoSEQ multiplex PCR; TCRdb's copy has only in-frame clones and lacks some. Of under 150,000 clones detected, under 95% appear once; the ten largest clones hold less than 5.5%. This material consisted of peripheral blood, taken on day 0 of AZD1222 vaccination. The source of these receptors is an adult in good health. Both conserved end residues are part of each CDR3. A D gene is named only where the DNA matches it firmly. Where a row states a size, it is once, few, many or the class of an expanded clone; other rows omit it.

TRBV7-8	.	TRBJ1-6	.	TGTGCCAGCAGCCCCGACGGAAAAGAGAATTCACCCCTCCACTTT	CASSPDGKENSPLHF
TRBV19	.	TRBJ1-2	.	TGTGCCAGTAGTATAGATTACCAGGAGCGTGGCTACACCTTC	CASSIDYQERGYTF
TRBV21-1	.	TRBJ1-1	.	TGTGCCAGCAGCGGGGGGAAGAGGCGTCCCCCACTGAACACTGAAGCTTTCTTT	CASSGGKRRPPLNTEAFF
TRBV5-1	.	TRBJ1-5	.	TGCGCCAGCAGCCCAGCCCCCGGGGCTGGGGAACCCCAGCATTTT	CASSPAPGAGEPQHF
TRBV28	TRBD2	TRBJ2-3	.	TGTGCCAGCAGTTTACGGGAGGGACACACAGATACGCAGTATTTT	CASSLREGHTDTQYF
TRBV2	.	TRBJ1-3	.	TGTGCCAGCAGTGAGCCGACACCTGGAAACACCATATATTTT	CASSEPTPGNTIYF
TRBV7-6	TRBD2	TRBJ2-1	.	TGTGCCAGCAGCCATTATCCCGGGAGGGCTGACAATGAGCAGTTCTTC	CASSHYPGRADNEQFF
TRBV19	TRBD2	TRBJ2-5	.	TGTGCCAGTAGTGCCGGGACTAGCGGAGGTCTGGGGGAGACCCAGTACTTC	CASSAGTSGGLGETQYF
TRBV7-3	.	TRBJ2-3	.	TGTGCCAGCAGCCAAGGGGCCGGAGTCGATACGCAGTATTTT	CASSQGAGVDTQYF
TRBV2	.	TRBJ2-3	few	TGTGCCAGCAGGAGGGGGGGAGATACGCAGTATTTT	CASRRGGDTQYF
TRBV7-2	.	TRBJ1-5	.	TGTGCCAGCAGCTTAAGGGACGGACAGCCCCAGCATTTT	CASSLRDGQPQHF